This T cell receptor (beta chain) is from a study of blood T cell repertoires in COVID-19. Overall study: COVID-19 samples collected from the United States, Italy and Spain covered acute and convalescent phases. PBMCs, B-cell-depleted T cells, or T cells were the source of the cDNA or gDNA that made up the material.

The CDR3 runs to 15 residues. V shed 4 bases and J 3 bases; nucleotides not matched to a gene: 8. Germline loops: CDR1 MNHEY, CDR2 SVGAGI. Generated by immunoSEQ multiplex PCR, the TCRdb table keeps only in-frame clones and is missing some. The table lists over 250,000 clones, around 90% of them singletons. Sequencing used PBMCs or T cells enriched from blood (not recorded which). The receptor comes from a woman in her 30s who had recovered from COVID-19. The rearrangement links TRBV6-5 to TRBJ1-2; 7 bases map to TRBD1. The CDR3 loop reads CASSSPGGGHYGYTF. CDR3 DNA sequence: TGTGCCAGCAGTTCCCCAGGGGGTGGGCACTATGGCTACACCTTC.